What follows are 5 T cell receptor beta chains derived from one specimen sequenced in a study of cytomegalovirus exposure and HLA in healthy donors. The PCR was carried out with 60 Vbeta primers and 13 Jbeta primers. Profiled with immunoSEQ multiplex PCR; TCRdb holds only in-frame clones, not every one. The sample includes some 140,000 clones, about 76% of them seen just once. Specimen: PBMCs. These receptors originate from a female donor in good health and CMV-seronegative.

This clone was found once. This chain links TRBV2 with TRBJ2-6; possible D gene TRBD2, 5 bases. Germline CDR1 reads SNHLY; CDR2 reads FYNNEI. CDR3 length: 17 residues. Trimming removed 6 bases at V and 0 bases at J, with 15 bases between. This CDR3 is CASRARWGDSGANVLTF. The CDR3 bases are TGTGCCAGCAGAGCTCGTTGGGGAGACTCTGGGGCCAACGTCCTGACTTTC. The full variable domain, rest sourced from reference TRBV2 and TRBJ2-6, is EPEVTQTPSHQVTQMGQEVILRCVPISNHLYFYWYRQILGQKVEFLVSFYNNEISEKSEIFDDQFSVERPDGSNFTLKIRSTKLEDSAMYFCASRARWGDSGANVLTFGAGSRLTVL.

The V gene is TRBV27, the J gene TRBJ2-7; D not certain. This CDR3 contains 15 residues. The ends were cut back, 2 bases at V and 0 bases at J, with 11 bases in the middle. CDR1 is MNHEY, CDR2 SMNVEV, per germline (reference sequence). CDR3 bases: TGTGCCAGCAGTTTACAGGCCCTAAGCTCCTACGAGCAGTACTTC. Encoded protein: CASSLQALSSYEQYF.

The chain has TRBV4-3 and TRBJ2-2, with 7 bases lining up with TRBD2. The germline V gene encodes CDR1 LGHNA and CDR2 YSLEER. The V segment lost 0 bases and the J segment 0 bases; nucleotides outside the gene matches: 1. There are 16 residues in the CDR3. CDR3 sequence reads: CASSQEAGANTGELFF. CDR3 DNA sequence: TGCGCCAGCAGCCAAGAGGCGGGGGCGAACACCGGGGAGCTGTTTTTT.

The chain recombines TRBV2 with TRBJ1-1; TRBD1 aligns across 9 bases. Germline V gene data show CDR1 as SNHLY and CDR2 as FYNNEI. The V segment lost 4 bases and the J segment 0 bases; nucleotides outside the gene matches: 12. The CDR3 has 18 residues. The CDR3 sequence is CASSGGRDRGVLNTEAFF. The CDR3 region has the DNA TGTGCCAGCAGTGGAGGAAGAGACAGGGGGGTACTGAACACTGAAGCTTTCTTT.

About this clone: In the same sample, other DNA sequences code for this CDR3. The chain has TRBV27 and TRBJ2-1, with 9 bases that match TRBD2. Unmatched junction bases numbered 5, after V lost 5 bases and J lost 6 bases. The CDR3 consists of 14 residues. Germline assignment: CDR1 MNHEY and CDR2 SMNVEV (reference sequence). In nucleotides, the CDR3 is TGTGCCAGCAGTCCCGGACTAGCGTCCAATGAGCAGTTCTTC. Its protein is CASSPGLASNEQFF.